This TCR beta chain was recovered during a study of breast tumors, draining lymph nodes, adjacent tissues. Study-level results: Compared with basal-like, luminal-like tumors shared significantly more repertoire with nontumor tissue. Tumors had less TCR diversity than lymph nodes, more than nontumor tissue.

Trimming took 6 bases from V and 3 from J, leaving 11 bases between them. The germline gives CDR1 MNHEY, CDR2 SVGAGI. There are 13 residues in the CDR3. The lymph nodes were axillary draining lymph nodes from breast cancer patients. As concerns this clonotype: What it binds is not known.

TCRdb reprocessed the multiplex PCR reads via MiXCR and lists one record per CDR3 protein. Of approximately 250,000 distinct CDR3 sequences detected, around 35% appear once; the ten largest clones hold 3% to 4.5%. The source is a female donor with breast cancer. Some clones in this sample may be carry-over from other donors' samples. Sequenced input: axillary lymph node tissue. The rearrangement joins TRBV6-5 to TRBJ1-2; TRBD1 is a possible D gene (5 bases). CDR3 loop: CASREGTDYGYTF. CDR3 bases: TGTGCCAGCAGGGAAGGGACGGACTATGGCTACACCTTC.